The rows below give T cell receptor beta chains drawn from one sample of a study of cytomegalovirus exposure and HLA in healthy donors. Produced via immunoSEQ multiplex PCR; TCRdb's table is partial and in-frame only. The sample records roughly 180,000 clones, 8.5% to 10% being singletons. Sequenced material: PBMCs. Receptors were obtained from a woman aged 25 to 39 in good health and CMV-seropositive. The CDR3 runs from the conserved cysteine through the conserved F or W. A D gene is named only where the DNA matches it firmly. The listing skips clone size in some rows; elsewhere it reads once, few, many or a size class.

cdr3_aa cdr3_nt v_call clone_size d_call j_call
CASSFQVGPGADTQYF TGTGCCAGCAGCTTTCAGGTCGGTCCCGGGGCAGATACGCAGTATTTT TRBV7-6 few . TRBJ2-3
CASSLRLAGGDTQYF TGCGCCAGCAGCTTGAGGCTAGCGGGGGGAGATACGCAGTATTTT TRBV5-1 few TRBD2 TRBJ2-3
CASSISSGGIYEQYF TGTGCCAGTAGTATCTCTAGCGGGGGGATCTACGAGCAGTACTTC TRBV19 few TRBD2 TRBJ2-7
CASSAGLERF TGTGCCAGCAGTGCGGGACTAGAACGCTTC TRBV6-1 few . TRBJ1-2
CASKTFQGDYGYTF TGCGCCAGCAAGACCTTCCAGGGGGACTATGGCTACACCTTC TRBV5-1 few TRBD1 TRBJ1-2
CASSLGRTAGLGNEQFF TGTGCCAGCAGCTTAGGGAGGACGGCGGGACTAGGAAATGAGCAGTTCTTC TRBV7-9 . TRBD2 TRBJ2-1
CASSDSYEQYF TGTGCCAGCAGCGATAGTTACGAGCAGTACTTC TRBV2 . . TRBJ2-7
CASRTGGYNEQFF TGCGCCAGCAGGACAGGGGGCTACAATGAGCAGTTCTTC TRBV5-1 . TRBD1 TRBJ2-1
CASSLEAALPETQYF TGCGCCAGCAGCTTGGAGGCGGCCCTCCCCGAGACCCAGTACTTC TRBV5-1 few . TRBJ2-5
CAWGVGEGIYNEQFF TGTGCCTGGGGGGTAGGAGAGGGAATCTACAATGAGCAGTTCTTC TRBV30 . . TRBJ2-1
CASSLKGAPGYTF TGTGCCAGCAGCTTGAAGGGGGCGCCCGGCTACACCTTC TRBV5-4 . TRBD1 TRBJ1-2
CASSAGQALNTEAFF TGTGCCAGCTCAGCAGGACAGGCCCTGAACACTGAAGCTTTCTTT TRBV18 . TRBD1 TRBJ1-1
CASSETSGEYQETQYF TGTGCCAGCAGTGAGACTAGCGGGGAGTACCAAGAGACCCAGTACTTC TRBV6-1 few TRBD2 TRBJ2-5
CASSRAGELFF TGCGCCAGCAGCAGGGCCGGGGAGCTGTTTTTT TRBV10-2 few . TRBJ2-2
CASSPPGHGLYEQYF TGTGCCAGCTCACCGCCGGGACACGGCCTATACGAGCAGTACTTC TRBV18 many . TRBJ2-7
CASSLSGDMQYF TGCGCCAGCAGCTTGTCCGGAGATATGCAGTATTTT TRBV5-1 . . TRBJ2-3
CASSWGQGDTGELFF TGTGCCAGCAGTTGGGGACAGGGGGACACCGGGGAGCTGTTTTTT TRBV27 . TRBD1 TRBJ2-2
CASSRSGYGYTF TGTGCCAGTAGTCGCTCAGGGTATGGCTACACCTTC TRBV19 few . TRBJ1-2
CASSQVAGVTDTQYF TGCGCCAGCAGCCAAGTGGCGGGAGTGACAGATACGCAGTATTTT TRBV4-1 . TRBD2 TRBJ2-3
CASSTGTGNYGYTF TGCGCCAGCAGCACCGGGACAGGGAACTATGGCTACACCTTC TRBV5-1 few TRBD1 TRBJ1-2
CASSPGGGTEAFF TGTGCCAGCAGCCCCGGCGGAGGCACTGAAGCTTTCTTT TRBV9 . . TRBJ1-1
CASKGGLAGEQYF TGCGCCAGCAAGGGGGGACTAGCGGGGGAGCAGTACTTC TRBV10-2 . TRBD2 TRBJ2-7
CASSQADSATNEKLFF TGTGCCAGCAGCCAGGCGGACAGTGCAACTAATGAAAAACTGTTTTTT TRBV4-2 . . TRBJ1-4
CAWRQGGGPNEKLFF TGTGCCTGGAGACAAGGGGGGGGTCCTAATGAAAAACTGTTTTTT TRBV30 few . TRBJ1-4
CASSAGTLSTDTQYF TGTGCCAGCAGCGCCGGGACACTTAGCACAGATACGCAGTATTTT TRBV6-1 few . TRBJ2-3
CASSDSRGPRGAQHF TGTGCCAGCAGTGACTCGAGGGGGCCCAGAGGAGCCCAGCATTTT TRBV6-4 . TRBD1 TRBJ1-5
CASRATGGNYGYTF TGTGCCAGCAGGGCGACAGGAGGAAACTATGGCTACACCTTC TRBV9 . . TRBJ1-2
CASSPQQGARAEAFF TGTGCCAGCAGCCCGCAACAGGGGGCGCGGGCTGAAGCTTTCTTT TRBV9 few TRBD1 TRBJ1-1
CASSSRTSGSIDEQFF TGTGCCAGCAGCTCCCGGACTAGCGGGAGTATTGATGAGCAGTTCTTC TRBV7-3 . TRBD2 TRBJ2-1
CASSYRVAPDNEQFF TGTGCCAGCAGTTACCGGGTAGCGCCTGACAATGAGCAGTTCTTC TRBV6-5 . . TRBJ2-1
CASSVYRYTEAFF TGCGCCAGCAGTGTGTACAGATACACTGAAGCTTTCTTT TRBV10-1 few . TRBJ1-1
CASSVQGRVTEAFF TGTGCCAGCAGTGTTCAGGGGAGGGTTACTGAAGCTTTCTTT TRBV2 . . TRBJ1-1